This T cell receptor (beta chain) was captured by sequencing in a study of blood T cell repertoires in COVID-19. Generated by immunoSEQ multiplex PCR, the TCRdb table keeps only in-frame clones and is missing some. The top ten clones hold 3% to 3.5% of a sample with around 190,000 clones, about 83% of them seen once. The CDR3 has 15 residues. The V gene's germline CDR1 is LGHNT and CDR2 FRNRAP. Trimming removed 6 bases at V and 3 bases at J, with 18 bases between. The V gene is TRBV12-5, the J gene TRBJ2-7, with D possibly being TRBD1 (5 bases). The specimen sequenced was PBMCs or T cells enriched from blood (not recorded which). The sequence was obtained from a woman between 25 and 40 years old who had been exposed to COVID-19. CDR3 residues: CASGGYRTLRYEQYF. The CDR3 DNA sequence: TGTGCTAGTGGGGGGTACAGGACCCTGCGCTACGAGCAGTACTTC.